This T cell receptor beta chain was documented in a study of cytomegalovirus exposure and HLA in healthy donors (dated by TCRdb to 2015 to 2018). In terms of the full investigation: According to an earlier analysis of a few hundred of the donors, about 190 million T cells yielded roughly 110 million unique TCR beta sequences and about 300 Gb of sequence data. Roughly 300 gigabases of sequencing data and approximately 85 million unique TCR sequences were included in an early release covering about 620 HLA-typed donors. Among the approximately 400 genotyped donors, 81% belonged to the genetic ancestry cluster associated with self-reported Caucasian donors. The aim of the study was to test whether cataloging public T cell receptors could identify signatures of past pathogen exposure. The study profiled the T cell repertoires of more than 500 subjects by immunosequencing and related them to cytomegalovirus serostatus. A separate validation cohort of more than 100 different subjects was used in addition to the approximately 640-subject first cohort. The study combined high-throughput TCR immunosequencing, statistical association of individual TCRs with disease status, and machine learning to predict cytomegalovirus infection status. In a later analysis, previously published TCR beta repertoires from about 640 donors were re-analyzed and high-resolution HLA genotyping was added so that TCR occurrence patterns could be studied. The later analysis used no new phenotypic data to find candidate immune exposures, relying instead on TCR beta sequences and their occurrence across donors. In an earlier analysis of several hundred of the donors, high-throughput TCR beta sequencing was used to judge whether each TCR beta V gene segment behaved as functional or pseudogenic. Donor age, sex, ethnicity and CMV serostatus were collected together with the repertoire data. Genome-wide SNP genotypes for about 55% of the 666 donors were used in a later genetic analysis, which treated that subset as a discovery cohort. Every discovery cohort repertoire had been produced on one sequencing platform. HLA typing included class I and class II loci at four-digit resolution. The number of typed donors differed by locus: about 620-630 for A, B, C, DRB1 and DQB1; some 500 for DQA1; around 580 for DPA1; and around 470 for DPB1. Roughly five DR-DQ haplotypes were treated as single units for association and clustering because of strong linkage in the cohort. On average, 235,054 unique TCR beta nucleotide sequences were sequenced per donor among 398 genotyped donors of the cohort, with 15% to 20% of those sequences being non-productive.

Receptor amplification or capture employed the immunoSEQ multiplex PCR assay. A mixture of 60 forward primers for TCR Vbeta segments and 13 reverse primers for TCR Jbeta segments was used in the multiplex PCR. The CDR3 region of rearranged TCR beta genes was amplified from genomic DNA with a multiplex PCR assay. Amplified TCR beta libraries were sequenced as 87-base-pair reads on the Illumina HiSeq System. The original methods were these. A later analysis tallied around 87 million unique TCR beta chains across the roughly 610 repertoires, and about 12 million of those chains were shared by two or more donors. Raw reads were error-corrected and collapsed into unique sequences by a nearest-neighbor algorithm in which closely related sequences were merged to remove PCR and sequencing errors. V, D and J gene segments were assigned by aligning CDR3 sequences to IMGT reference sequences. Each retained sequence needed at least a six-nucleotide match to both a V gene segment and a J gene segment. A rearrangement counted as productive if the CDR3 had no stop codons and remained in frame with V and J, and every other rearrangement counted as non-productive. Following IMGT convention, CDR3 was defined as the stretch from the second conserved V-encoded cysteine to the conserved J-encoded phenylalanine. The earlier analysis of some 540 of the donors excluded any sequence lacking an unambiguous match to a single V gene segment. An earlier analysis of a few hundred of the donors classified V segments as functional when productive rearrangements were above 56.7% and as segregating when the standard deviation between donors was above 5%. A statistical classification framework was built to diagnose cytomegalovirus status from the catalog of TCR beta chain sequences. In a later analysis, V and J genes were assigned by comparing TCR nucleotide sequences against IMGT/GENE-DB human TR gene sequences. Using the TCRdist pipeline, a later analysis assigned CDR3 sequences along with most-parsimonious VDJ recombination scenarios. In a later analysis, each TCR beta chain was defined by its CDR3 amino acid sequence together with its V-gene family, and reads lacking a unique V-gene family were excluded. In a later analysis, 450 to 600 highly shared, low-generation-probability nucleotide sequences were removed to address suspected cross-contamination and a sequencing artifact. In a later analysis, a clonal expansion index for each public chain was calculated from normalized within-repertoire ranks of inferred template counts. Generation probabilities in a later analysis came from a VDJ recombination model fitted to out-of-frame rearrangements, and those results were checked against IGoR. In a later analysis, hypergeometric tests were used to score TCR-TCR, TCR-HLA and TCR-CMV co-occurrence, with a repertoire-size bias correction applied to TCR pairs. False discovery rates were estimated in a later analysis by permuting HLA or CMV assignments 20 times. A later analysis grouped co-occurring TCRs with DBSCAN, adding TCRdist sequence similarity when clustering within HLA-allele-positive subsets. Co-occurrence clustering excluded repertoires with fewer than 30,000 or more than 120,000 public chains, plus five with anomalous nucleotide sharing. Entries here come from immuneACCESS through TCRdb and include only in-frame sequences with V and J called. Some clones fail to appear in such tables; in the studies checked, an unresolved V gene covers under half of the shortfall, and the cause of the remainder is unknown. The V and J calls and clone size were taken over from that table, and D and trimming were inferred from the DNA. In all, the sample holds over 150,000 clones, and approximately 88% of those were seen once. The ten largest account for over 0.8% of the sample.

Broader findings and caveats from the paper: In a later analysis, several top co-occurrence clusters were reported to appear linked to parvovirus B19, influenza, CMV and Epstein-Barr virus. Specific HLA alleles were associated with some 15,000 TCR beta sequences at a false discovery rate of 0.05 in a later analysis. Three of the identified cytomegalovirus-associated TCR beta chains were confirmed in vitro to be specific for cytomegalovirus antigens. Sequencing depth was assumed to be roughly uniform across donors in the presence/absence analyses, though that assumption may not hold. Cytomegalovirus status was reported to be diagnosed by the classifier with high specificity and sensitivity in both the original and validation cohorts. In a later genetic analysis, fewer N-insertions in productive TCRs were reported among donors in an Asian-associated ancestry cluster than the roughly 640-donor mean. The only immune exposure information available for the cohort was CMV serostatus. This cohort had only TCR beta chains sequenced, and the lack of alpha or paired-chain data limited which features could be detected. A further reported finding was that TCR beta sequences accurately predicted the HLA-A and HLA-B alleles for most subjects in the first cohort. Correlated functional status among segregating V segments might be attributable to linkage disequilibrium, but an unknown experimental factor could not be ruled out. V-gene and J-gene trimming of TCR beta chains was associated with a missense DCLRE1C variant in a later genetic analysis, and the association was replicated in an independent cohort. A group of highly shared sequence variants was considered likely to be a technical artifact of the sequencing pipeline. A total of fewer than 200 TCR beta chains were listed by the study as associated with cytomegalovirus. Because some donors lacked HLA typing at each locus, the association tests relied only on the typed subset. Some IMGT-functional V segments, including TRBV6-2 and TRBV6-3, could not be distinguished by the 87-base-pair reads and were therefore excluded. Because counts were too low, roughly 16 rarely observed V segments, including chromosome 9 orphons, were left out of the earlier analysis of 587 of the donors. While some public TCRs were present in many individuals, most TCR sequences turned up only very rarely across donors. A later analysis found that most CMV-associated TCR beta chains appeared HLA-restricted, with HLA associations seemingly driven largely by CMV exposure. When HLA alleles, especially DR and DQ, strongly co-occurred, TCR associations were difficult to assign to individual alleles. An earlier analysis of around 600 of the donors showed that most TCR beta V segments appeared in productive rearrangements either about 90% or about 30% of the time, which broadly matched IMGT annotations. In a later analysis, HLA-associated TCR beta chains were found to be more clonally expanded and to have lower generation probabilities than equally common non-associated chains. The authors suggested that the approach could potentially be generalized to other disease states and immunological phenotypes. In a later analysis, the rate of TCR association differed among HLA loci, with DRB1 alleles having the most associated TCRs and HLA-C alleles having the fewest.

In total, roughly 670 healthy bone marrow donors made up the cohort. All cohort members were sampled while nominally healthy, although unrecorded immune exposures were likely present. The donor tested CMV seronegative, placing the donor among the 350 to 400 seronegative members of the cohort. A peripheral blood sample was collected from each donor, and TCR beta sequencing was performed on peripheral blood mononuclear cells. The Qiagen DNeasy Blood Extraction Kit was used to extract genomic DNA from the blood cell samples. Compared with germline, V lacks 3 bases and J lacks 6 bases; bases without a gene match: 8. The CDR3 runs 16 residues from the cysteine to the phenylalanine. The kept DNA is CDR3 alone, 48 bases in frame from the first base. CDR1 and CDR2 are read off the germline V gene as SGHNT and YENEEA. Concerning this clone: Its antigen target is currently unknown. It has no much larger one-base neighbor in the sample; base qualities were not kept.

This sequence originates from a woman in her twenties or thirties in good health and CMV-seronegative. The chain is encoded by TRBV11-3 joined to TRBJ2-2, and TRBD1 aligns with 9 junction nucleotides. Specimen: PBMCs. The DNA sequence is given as TGTGCCAGCAGCTTCGCCCTGACAGGGGGTGCCGGGGAGCTGTTTTTT. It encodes CASSFALTGGAGELFF.